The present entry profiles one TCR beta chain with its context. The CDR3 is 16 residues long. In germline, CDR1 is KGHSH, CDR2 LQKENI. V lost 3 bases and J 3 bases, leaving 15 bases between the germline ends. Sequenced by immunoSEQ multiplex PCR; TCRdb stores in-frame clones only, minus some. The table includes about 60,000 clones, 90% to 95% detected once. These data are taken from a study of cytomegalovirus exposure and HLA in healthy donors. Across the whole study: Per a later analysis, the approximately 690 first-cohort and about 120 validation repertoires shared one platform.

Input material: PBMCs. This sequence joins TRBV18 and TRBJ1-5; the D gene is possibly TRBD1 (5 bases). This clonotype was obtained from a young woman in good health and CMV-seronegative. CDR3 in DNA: TGTGCCAGCTCACCTACCCCCAGGGCCTTCAATCAGCCCCAGCATTTT. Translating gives CASSPTPRAFNQPQHF.